These T cell receptor beta chains were read from a single sample in a study of CD8 T cells in ankylosing spondylitis. TCRdb reprocessed the 5' RACE reads with MiXCR, giving one entry per CDR3 protein. The sample includes around 390,000 distinct CDR3 sequences, about a fifth seen only once; the top ten take roughly 16%. The sample consisted of blood, either unsorted or a sorted T cell fraction (not recorded which). Receptors were obtained from a male donor with ankylosing spondylitis. The conserved cysteine and the conserved F or W are not part of the CDR3 here. Fields, in order: V gene, J gene, CDR3 protein.

v_gene: TRBV4-3
j_gene: TRBJ2-3
CDR3aa: ASSQAQEIYTDTQY

v_gene: TRBV7-2
j_gene: TRBJ2-3
CDR3aa: ASSTRFTGADTQY

v_gene: TRBV5-1
j_gene: TRBJ1-1
CDR3aa: ASSRRGDRNEAF

v_gene: TRBV3-1
j_gene: TRBJ2-1
CDR3aa: ASSQGSGLRAVNEQF

v_gene: TRBV5-5
j_gene: TRBJ2-2
CDR3aa: ASSLVDTGELF

v_gene: TRBV5-1
j_gene: TRBJ2-5
CDR3aa: ASSLVTSGRSETQY

v_gene: TRBV4-3
j_gene: TRBJ2-5
CDR3aa: ASSQAGLGGETQY

v_gene: TRBV4-3
j_gene: TRBJ1-5
CDR3aa: ASSQGTGGTPQH

v_gene: TRBV5-1
j_gene: TRBJ2-3
CDR3aa: ASSLGVWRDTQY

v_gene: TRBV6-2/TRBV6-3
j_gene: TRBJ2-1
CDR3aa: ASSYSPPSGVYNEQF

v_gene: TRBV5-1
j_gene: TRBJ2-5
CDR3aa: ASSNPQGGETQY

v_gene: TRBV2
j_gene: TRBJ2-1
CDR3aa: ASSLSSGGTEQF

v_gene: TRBV5-1
j_gene: TRBJ2-1
CDR3aa: ASSLETSGANEQF

v_gene: TRBV28
j_gene: TRBJ2-7
CDR3aa: ASCRDRSAYEQY